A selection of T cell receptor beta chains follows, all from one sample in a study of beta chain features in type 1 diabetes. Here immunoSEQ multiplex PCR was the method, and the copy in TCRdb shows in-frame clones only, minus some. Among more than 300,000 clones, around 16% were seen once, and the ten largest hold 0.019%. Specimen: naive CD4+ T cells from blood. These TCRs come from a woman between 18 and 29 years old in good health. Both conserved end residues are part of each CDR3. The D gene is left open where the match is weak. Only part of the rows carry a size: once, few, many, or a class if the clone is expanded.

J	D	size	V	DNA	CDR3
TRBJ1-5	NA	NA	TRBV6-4	TGTGCCAGCAGCCCTTCAGGGGCTCAGGAGCCCCAGCATTTT	CASSPSGAQEPQHF
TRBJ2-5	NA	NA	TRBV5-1	TGCGCCAGCAGCTTGGACAGCCAGTACCAAGAGACCCAGTACTTC	CASSLDSQYQETQYF
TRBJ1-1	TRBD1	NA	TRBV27	TGTGCCAGCAGTAGAGAACAGGGGAGGAGGACTGAAGCTTTCTTT	CASSREQGRRTEAFF
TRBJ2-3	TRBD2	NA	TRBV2	TGTGCCAGCAGTCCGGGACTAGCGACAGATACGCAGTATTTT	CASSPGLATDTQYF
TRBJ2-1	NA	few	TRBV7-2	TGTGCCAGCAGCTCACGACTAGGCCGAAGGCAGTTCTTC	CASSSRLGRRQFF
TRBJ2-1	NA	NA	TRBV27	TGTGCCAGCAGTTTACAGGGGCCGGGGTACAATGAGCAGTTCTTC	CASSLQGPGYNEQFF
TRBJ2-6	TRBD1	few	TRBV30	TGTGCCTGGAGCCGACAGGGGAGAGTCTCTGGGGCCAACGTCCTGACTTTC	CAWSRQGRVSGANVLTF
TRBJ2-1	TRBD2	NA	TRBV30	TGTGCCAGAGGGACTAGCCTTTCCTACAATGAGCAGTTCTTC	CARGTSLSYNEQFF
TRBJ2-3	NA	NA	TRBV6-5	TGTGCCAGCAGTCCCGGACGGGGGAAAGATACGCAGTATTTT	CASSPGRGKDTQYF
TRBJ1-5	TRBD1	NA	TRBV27	TGTGCCAGCAGTTCCGGGACAGGGCCCAATCAGCCCCAGCATTTT	CASSSGTGPNQPQHF
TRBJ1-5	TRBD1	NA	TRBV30	TGTGCCTGGAGCTGGGCAGGGAACACAGGGGGGCAGCCCCAGCATTTT	CAWSWAGNTGGQPQHF
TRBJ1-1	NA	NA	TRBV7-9	TGTGCCAGCAGCGCAGGACAGTTCACTGAAGCTTTCTTT	CASSAGQFTEAFF
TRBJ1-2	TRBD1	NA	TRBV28	TGTGCCACCGCCCCCTCCGACAGGGGTAACTATGGCTACACCTTC	CATAPSDRGNYGYTF
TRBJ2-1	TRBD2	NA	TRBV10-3	TGTGCCAGTCTAGCGGAAAGCTCCTACAATGAGCAGTTCTTC	CASLAESSYNEQFF
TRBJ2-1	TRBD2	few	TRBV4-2	TGTGCCAGCAGCCAGTTAGCGGGGTTCTCCTACAATGAGCAGTTCTTC	CASSQLAGFSYNEQFF
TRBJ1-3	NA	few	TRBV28	TGTACCACCGGTGGCTCTGGAAACACCATATATTTT	CTTGGSGNTIYF
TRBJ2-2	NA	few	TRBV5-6	TGTGCCAGCAGCTCAGGAGGGAGGACGGGCACCGGGGAGCTGTTTTTT	CASSSGGRTGTGELFF
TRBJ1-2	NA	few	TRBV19	TGTGCCAGTAGTAGAGAACGCAGGGAGGATGGCTACACCTTC	CASSRERREDGYTF
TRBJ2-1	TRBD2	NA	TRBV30	TGTGCCTGGAGTGGGACTAGCGGAGTTTCCAATGAGCAGTTCTTC	CAWSGTSGVSNEQFF
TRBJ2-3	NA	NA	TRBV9	TGTGCCAGCAGCGCCTCGGACAGAAGCACAGATACGCAGTATTTT	CASSASDRSTDTQYF
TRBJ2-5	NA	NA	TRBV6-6	TGTGCCAGCGGATCCGACACCGAAGAGACCCAGTACTTC	CASGSDTEETQYF
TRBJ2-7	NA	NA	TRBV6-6	TGTGCCAGCCGCCGAGACTACGAGCAGTACTTC	CASRRDYEQYF
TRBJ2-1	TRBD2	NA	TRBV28	TGTGCCAGCAGTTTTCTAGCGGATCGGCAGTTCTTC	CASSFLADRQFF
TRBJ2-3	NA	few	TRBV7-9	TGTGCCAGCAGCTTAGGCGCTAGCACAGATACGCAGTATTTT	CASSLGASTDTQYF
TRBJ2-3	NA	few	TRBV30	TGTGCCTGGAGTTGGCAGAGCACAGATACGCAGTATTTT	CAWSWQSTDTQYF
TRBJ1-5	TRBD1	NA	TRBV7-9	TGTGCCAGCAGCCCGACAGGGAGTCAGCCCCAGCATTTT	CASSPTGSQPQHF
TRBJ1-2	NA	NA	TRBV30	TGTGCCTGGAGTCCCGGGACTAACTATGGCTACACCTTC	CAWSPGTNYGYTF
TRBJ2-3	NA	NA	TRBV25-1	TGTGCCAGCAGTGTCGGGATGAGCACAGATACGCAGTATTTT	CASSVGMSTDTQYF
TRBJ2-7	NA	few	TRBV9	TGTGCCAGCAGTCGCGACTCTACCGAGAAGCAGTACTTC	CASSRDSTEKQYF
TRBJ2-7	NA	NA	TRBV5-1	TGCGCCAGCAGCTTGTCAGGTGCCTCCTACGAGCAGTACTTC	CASSLSGASYEQYF
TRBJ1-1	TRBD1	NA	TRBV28	TGTGCCAGCAGTTCCTCGGGACAGGGCGAGACTGAAGCTTTCTTT	CASSSSGQGETEAFF
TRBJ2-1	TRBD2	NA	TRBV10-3	TGTGCCATCAGTGGTGGGACTAGCGTAGAGAATGAGCAGTTCTTC	CAISGGTSVENEQFF
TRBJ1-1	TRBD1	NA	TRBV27	TGTGCCAGCAGTTCGACAGGGGACACTGAAGCTTTCTTT	CASSSTGDTEAFF
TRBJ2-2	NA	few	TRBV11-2	TGTGCCAGCAGCCCTCCTCTGATACTCACCGGGGAGCTGTTTTTT	CASSPPLILTGELFF
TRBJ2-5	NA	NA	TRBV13	TGTGCCAGCAGTGAGGAGACCCAGTACTTC	CASSEETQYF
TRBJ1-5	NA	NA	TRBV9	TGTGCCAGCAGCGCGGGGGGTTTTCAGCCCCAGCATTTT	CASSAGGFQPQHF
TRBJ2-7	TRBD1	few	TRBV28	TGTGCCAGCAGGATGGCAGGACAGGGGCAGTACGAGCAGTACTTC	CASRMAGQGQYEQYF
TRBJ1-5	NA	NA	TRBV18	TGTGCCAGCTCACAGGGAGGGAAAAATCAGCCCCAGCATTTT	CASSQGGKNQPQHF
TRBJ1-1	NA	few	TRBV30	TGTGCCTGGAGCGTTTACTTTACGAACACTGAAGCTTTCTTT	CAWSVYFTNTEAFF
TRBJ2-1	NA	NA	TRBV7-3	TGTGCCAGCAGCTTATTGCCTGGGGGCAATTCAAACAATGAGCAGTTCTTC	CASSLLPGGNSNNEQFF
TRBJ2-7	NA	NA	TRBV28	TGTGCCAGCAGCTCAACTGCTGTCCCCTCCTACGAGCAGTACTTC	CASSSTAVPSYEQYF
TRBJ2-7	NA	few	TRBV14	TGTGCCAGCAGCCAAGATCAGTTCTACGAGCAGTACTTC	CASSQDQFYEQYF